The 3 T cell receptor beta chains presented below share a single source sample, sequenced in a study of cytomegalovirus exposure and HLA in healthy donors. PCR employed 60 Vbeta and 13 Jbeta primers. The protocol was immunoSEQ multiplex PCR, while the TCRdb copy is restricted to in-frame clones and leaves out a portion. The sample lists approximately 140,000 clones, 75% to 85% occurring once. The sequenced material came from PBMCs. These receptors all come from a man between 45 and 60 years old in good health and CMV-seropositive.

The V call is TRBV2, the J call TRBJ1-5, with a weak D call TRBD1 (6 bases). Germline V lookup: CDR1 SNHLY, CDR2 FYNNEI. V was shortened by 4 bases and J by 3 bases, with 13 bases between the two germline ends. The CDR3 has 15 amino acids. CDR3 in amino acids: CASSVAGTYNQPQHF. CDR3 bases: TGTGCCAGCAGTGTAGCAGGGACATACAATCAGCCCCAGCATTTT.

The chain joins TRBV7-3 to TRBJ2-7; 13 nucleotides agree with TRBD2. The J segment lost 4 bases and the V segment lost 4 bases, leaving 7 bases of the junction unmatched. Germline V gives CDR1 SGHTA, CDR2 FQGTGA. The CDR3 length is 16 residues. Written as DNA, the CDR3 is TGTGCCAGCAGCTCCCGGACTAGCGGGAGTGATTACGAGCAGTACTTC. This codes for CASSSRTSGSDYEQYF.

This clone was detected a few times. The V call is TRBV6-5, the J call TRBJ2-3; 8 nucleotides line up with TRBD2. Germline CDR1 and CDR2: MNHEY and SVGAGI. The V gene end was trimmed by 7 bases and the J gene end by 3 bases; junction bases not matched to a gene: 6. The CDR3 has 14 amino acids. The CDR3 loop reads CASIAAGETDTQYF. CDR3 nucleotides: TGTGCCAGCATCGCAGCGGGAGAGACAGATACGCAGTATTTT.